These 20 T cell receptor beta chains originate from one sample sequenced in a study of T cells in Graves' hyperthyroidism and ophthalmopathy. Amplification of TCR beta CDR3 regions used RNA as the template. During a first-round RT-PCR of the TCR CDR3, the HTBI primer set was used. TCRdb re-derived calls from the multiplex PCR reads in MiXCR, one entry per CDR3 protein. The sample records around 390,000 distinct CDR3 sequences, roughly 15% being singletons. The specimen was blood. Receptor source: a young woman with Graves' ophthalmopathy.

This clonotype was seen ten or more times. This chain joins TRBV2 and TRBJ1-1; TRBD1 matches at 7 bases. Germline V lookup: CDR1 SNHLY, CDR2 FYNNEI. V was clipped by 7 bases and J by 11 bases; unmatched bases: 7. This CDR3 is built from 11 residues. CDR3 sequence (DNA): TGTGCCAGCATCGACAGGGTACTCGCTTTCTTT. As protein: CASIDRVLAFF.

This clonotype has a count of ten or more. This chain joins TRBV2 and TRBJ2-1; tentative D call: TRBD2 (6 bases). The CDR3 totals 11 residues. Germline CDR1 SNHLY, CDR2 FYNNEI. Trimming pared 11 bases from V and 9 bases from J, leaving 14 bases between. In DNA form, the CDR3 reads TGTGCCCGAAAACTAGCCGGTGAGCAGTTCTTC. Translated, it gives CARKLAGEQFF.

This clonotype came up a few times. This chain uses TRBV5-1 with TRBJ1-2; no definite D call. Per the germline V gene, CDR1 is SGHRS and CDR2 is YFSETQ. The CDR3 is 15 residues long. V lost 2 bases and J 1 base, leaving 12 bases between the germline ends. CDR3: CASSFLSPSNYGYTF. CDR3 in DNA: TGCGCCAGCAGCTTTCTCAGCCCCAGTAACTATGGCTACACCTTC. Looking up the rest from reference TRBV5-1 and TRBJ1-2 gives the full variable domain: KAGVTQTPRYLIKTRGQQVTLSCSPISGHRSVSWYQQTPGQGLQFLFEYFSETQRNKGNFPGRFSGRQFSNSRSEMNVSTLELGDSALYLCASSFLSPSNYGYTFGSGTRLTVV.

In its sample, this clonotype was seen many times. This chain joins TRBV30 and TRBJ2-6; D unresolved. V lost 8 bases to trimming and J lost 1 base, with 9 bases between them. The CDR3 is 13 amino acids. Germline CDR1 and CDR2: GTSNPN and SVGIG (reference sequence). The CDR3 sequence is CASGDSGANVLTF. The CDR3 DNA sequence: TGTGCCAGTGGGGATTCTGGGGCCAACGTCCTGACTTTC.

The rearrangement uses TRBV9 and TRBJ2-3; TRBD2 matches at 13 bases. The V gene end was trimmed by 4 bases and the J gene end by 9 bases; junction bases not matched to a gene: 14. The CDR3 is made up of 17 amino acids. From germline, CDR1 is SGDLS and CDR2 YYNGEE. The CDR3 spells CASSPVTSGGQPGTQYF. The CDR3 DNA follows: TGTGCCAGCAGCCCAGTGACTAGCGGGGGGCAACCCGGGACGCAGTATTTT.

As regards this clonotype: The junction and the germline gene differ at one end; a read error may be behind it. The chain's CDR3 is CASRGGGQGTDTQFF. CDR3 nucleotide sequence: TGCGCCAGCAGGGGCGGGGGACAGGGCACAGATACGCAGTTTTTT. The chain carries TRBV4-1 and TRBJ2-3, with 9 bases aligning to TRBD1. The germline gives CDR1 MGHRA, CDR2 YSYEKL. This CDR3 contains 15 residues.

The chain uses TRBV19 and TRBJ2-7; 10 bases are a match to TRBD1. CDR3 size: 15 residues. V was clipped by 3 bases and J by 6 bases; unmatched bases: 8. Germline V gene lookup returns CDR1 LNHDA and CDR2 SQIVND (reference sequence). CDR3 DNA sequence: TGTGCCAGTAGTATGGCGGGACAGGGGTCCGGCGAGCAGTACTTC. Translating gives CASSMAGQGSGEQYF.

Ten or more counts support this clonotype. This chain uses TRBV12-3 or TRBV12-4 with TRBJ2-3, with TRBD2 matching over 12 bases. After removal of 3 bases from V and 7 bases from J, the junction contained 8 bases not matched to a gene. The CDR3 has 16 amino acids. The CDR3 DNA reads TGTGCCAGCAGTTTGGCCACTAGCGGGGGGTACTATACGCAGTATTTT. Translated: CASSLATSGGYYTQYF.

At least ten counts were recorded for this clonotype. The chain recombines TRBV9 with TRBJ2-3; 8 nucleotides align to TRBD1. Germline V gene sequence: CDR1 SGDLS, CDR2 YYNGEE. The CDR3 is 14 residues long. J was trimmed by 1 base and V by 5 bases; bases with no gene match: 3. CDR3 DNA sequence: TGTGCCAGCAGGACAGGGGACGGCACAGATACGCAGTATTTT. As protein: CASRTGDGTDTQYF.

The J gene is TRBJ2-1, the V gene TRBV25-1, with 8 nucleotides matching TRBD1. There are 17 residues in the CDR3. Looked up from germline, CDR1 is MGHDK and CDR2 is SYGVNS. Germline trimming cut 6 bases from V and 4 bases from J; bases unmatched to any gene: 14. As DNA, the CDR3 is TGTGCCAGCAGCGACGACAGGGGCCTCTTGACTTACAATGAGCAGTTCTTC. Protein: CASSDDRGLLTYNEQFF.

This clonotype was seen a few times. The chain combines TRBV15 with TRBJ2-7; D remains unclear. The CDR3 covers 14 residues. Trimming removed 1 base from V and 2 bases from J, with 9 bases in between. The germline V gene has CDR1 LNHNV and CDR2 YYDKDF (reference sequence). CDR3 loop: CATSRAAGTYEQYF. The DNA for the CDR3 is TGTGCCACCAGCAGAGCCGCAGGCACCTACGAGCAGTACTTC.

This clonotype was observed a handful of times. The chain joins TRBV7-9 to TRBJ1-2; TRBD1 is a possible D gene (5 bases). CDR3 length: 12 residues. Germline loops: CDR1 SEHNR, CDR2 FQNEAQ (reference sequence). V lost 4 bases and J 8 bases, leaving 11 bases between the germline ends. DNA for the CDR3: TGTGCCAGCAGCTCGGACACTCGCGGCTACACCTTC. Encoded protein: CASSSDTRGYTF.

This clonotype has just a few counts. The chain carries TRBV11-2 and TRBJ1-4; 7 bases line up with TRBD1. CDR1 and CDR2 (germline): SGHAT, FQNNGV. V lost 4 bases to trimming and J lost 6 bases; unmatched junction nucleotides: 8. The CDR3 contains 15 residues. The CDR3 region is CASSSRTGRDEKLFF. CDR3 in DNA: TGTGCCAGCAGCTCCCGGACAGGTCGAGATGAAAAACTGTTTTTT. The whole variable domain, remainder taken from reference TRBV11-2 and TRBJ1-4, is EAGVAQSPRYKIIEKRQSVAFWCNPISGHATLYWYQQILGQGPKLLIQFQNNGVVDDSQLPKDRFSAERLKGVDSTLKIQPAKLEDSAVYLCASSSRTGRDEKLFFGSGTQLSVL.

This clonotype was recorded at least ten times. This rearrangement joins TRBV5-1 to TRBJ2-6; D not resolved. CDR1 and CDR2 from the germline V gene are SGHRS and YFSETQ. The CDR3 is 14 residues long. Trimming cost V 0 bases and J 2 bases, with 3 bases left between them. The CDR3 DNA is TGCGCCAGCAGCTTGGCCGCTGGGGCCAACGTCCTGACTTTC. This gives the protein CASSLAAGANVLTF.

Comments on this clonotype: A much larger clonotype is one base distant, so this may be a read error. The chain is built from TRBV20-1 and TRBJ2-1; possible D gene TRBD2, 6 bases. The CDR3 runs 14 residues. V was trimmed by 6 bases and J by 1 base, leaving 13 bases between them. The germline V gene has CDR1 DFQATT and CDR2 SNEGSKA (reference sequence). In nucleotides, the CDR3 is TGCAGTGCCTCTCTGGGACTTTCCTACAATGAGCAGTTCTTC. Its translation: CSASLGLSYNEQFF.

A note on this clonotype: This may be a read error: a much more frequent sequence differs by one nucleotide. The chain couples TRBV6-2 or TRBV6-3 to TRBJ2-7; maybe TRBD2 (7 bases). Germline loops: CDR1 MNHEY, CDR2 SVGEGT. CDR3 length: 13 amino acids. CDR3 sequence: CALRGGHSYEQHF. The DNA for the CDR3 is TGTGCCCTCCGCGGGGGCCACTCCTACGAGCAGCACTTC.

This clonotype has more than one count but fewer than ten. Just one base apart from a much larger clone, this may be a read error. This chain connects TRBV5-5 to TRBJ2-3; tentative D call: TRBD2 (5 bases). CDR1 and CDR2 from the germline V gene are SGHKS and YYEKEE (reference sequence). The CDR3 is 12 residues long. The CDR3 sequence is CAGSPGLGGQYF. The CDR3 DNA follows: TGTGCCGGCAGCCCAGGACTCGGCGGGCAGTATTTT.

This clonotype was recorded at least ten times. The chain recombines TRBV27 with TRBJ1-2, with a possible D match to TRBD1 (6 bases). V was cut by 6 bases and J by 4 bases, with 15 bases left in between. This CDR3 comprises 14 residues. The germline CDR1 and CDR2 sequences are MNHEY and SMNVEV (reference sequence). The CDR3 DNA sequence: TGTGCCAGCAGCACGGGGGGGGCAGGCTATGGCTACACCTTC. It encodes CASSTGGAGYGYTF.

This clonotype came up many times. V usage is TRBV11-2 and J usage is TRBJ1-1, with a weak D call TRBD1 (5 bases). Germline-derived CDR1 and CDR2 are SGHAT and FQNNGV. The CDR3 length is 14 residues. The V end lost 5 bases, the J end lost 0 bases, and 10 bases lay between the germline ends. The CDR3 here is CASSGGVMNTEAFF. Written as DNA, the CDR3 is TGTGCCAGCAGCGGAGGGGTTATGAACACTGAAGCTTTCTTT.

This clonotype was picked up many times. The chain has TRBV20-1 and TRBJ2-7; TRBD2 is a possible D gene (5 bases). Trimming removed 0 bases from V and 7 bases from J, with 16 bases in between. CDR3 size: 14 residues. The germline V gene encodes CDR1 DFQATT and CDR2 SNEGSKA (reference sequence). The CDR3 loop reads CSARDPLGAAEQYF. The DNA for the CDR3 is TGCAGTGCTAGAGACCCCTTGGGAGCGGCGGAGCAGTACTTC.